Listed here are 3 T cell receptor beta chains from one sample, sequenced in a study of T cell responses to AZD1222 COVID-19 vaccine. The repertoire was sequenced with immunoSEQ multiplex PCR; TCRdb's copy has only in-frame clones and lacks some. The table lists fewer than 120,000 clones, 81% of them singletons. The sample here was peripheral blood, taken on day 0 of AZD1222 vaccination. These receptors all come from an adult in good health.

The chain uses TRBV5-6 and TRBJ2-1, with D possibly TRBD1 on 6 matching bases. The germline V and J ends were trimmed by 4 bases and 7 bases, with 9 bases remaining between them. Germline V gives CDR1 SGHDT, CDR2 YYEEEE. The CDR3 runs to 12 residues. The CDR3: CASSVRGNEQFF. In DNA form, the CDR3 reads TGTGCCAGCAGCGTCAGGGGAAATGAGCAGTTCTTC. The entire variable domain, with the rest obtained from reference TRBV5-6 and TRBJ2-1, is as follows: DAGVTQSPTHLIKTRGQQVTLRCSPKSGHDTVSWYQQALGQGPQFIFQYYEEEERQRGNFPDRFSGHQFPNYSSELNVNALLLGDSALYLCASSVRGNEQFFGPGTRLTVL.

V and J are TRBV19 and TRBJ2-1; 11 positions match TRBD1. V shed 4 bases, J shed 8 bases, and the junction held 4 bases outside the gene matches. Germline values: CDR1 LNHDA, CDR2 SQIVND (reference sequence). CDR3 length: 14 amino acids. CDR3 residues: CASSRDRGRDEQFF. The CDR3 DNA reads as TGTGCCAGTAGTAGGGACAGGGGGAGGGATGAGCAGTTCTTC. The complete variable domain, with remaining parts taken from reference TRBV19 and TRBJ2-1, reads DGGITQSPKYLFRKEGQNVTLSCEQNLNHDAMYWYRQDPGQGLRLIYYSQIVNDFQKGDIAEGYSVSREKKESFPLTVTSAQKNPTAFYLCASSRDRGRDEQFFGPGTRLTVL.

In its sample, this clone was seen once. The chain employs TRBV29-1 and TRBJ2-5, with TRBD1 identical over 9 bases. V trimming: 5 bases; J trimming: 7 bases; junction bases outside the gene matches: 5. The CDR3 has 12 amino acids. Germline CDR1 is SQVTM and CDR2 is ANQGSEA. CDR3 sequence: CSVLGQGWTQYF. The DNA for the CDR3 is TGCAGCGTTTTAGGACAGGGGTGGACCCAGTACTTC.